This passage covers 3 T cell receptor beta chains from one sample sequenced in a study of T cell responses to AZD1222 COVID-19 vaccine. Generated by immunoSEQ multiplex PCR, the TCRdb table keeps only in-frame clones and is missing some. The sample has some 180,000 clones, around 90% seen once. This material consisted of peripheral blood, taken on day 0 of AZD1222 vaccination. These receptors originate from an adult in good health.

V gene TRBV6-1 combines with J gene TRBJ1-2; 7 bases map to TRBD1. Trimming cost V 9 bases and J 7 bases; bases outside gene matches: 8. The CDR3 is 12 residues long. Germline lookup yields CDR1 MNHNS and CDR2 SASEGT. The CDR3 sequence is CASLSYRGGYTF. The DNA for the CDR3 is TGTGCCAGTCTCTCATACAGGGGTGGCTACACCTTC.

This rearrangement joins TRBV3-1 (or the pseudogene TRBV3-2) to TRBJ1-2; 9 bases map to TRBD1. The J segment lost 7 bases and the V segment lost 1 base, leaving 7 bases of the junction unmatched. The length of the CDR3 is 15 residues. The germline CDR1 and CDR2 sequences are LGHDT and YNNKEL (reference sequence). CDR3 sequence: CASSQARTGVRGYTF. DNA for the CDR3: TGTGCCAGCAGCCAAGCCCGGACAGGGGTCCGTGGCTACACCTTC.

The chain has TRBV5-1 and TRBJ2-7; 8 nucleotides agree with TRBD1. The germline V gene encodes CDR1 SGHRS and CDR2 YFSETQ. V shed 5 bases and J 2 bases; nucleotides not matched to a gene: 6. CDR3 length: 14 residues. CDR3 nucleotides: TGCGCCAGCAGTTTGACAGGGGACGCCTACGAGCAGTACTTC. Translation gives CASSLTGDAYEQYF. Using reference TRBV5-1 and TRBJ2-7 for the parts outside the CDR3, the full variable domain is KAGVTQTPRYLIKTRGQQVTLSCSPISGHRSVSWYQQTPGQGLQFLFEYFSETQRNKGNFPGRFSGRQFSNSRSEMNVSTLELGDSALYLCASSLTGDAYEQYFGPGTRLTVT.